The clone carrying this T cell receptor (beta chain) was detected once. The entry originates in a study of shared clonotypes between healthy human individuals. Clones were sequenced by immunoSEQ multiplex PCR, and TCRdb holds only the in-frame ones, with some missing. This table has about 680,000 clones, about 91% appearing once. The naive CD8 population came from CD45RO-negative cells selected for CCR7, without terminally differentiated effector memory CD45RA+ cells. The donors were adults (healthy and HIV-negative) with no recent acute infections or vaccinations. The CDR3 contains 12 residues. The V and J ends lost 4 bases and 11 bases respectively, with 11 bases between them. Per the germline V gene, CDR1 is MNHEY and CDR2 is SVGAGI.

The specimen sequenced was naive CD8+ T cells sorted from blood. V and J are TRBV6-5 and TRBJ1-4, with D tentatively TRBD1 (6 bases). The receptor was isolated from a man younger than 45 in good health. The CDR3, as DNA: TGTGCCAGCAGTTTGGAGGGGGAGAAACTGTTTTTT. It encodes CASSLEGEKLFF.